What follows are 4 T cell receptor beta chains derived from one specimen sequenced in a study of cytomegalovirus exposure and HLA in healthy donors. PCR amplification relied on 60 Vbeta primers (plus 13 Jbeta primers). Generated by immunoSEQ multiplex PCR, the TCRdb table keeps only in-frame clones and is missing some. The sample carries roughly 150,000 clones, roughly three quarters recorded once. Sequenced input: PBMCs. The receptor set was obtained from a man younger than 40 in good health and CMV-seronegative.

V is TRBV30 and J is TRBJ1-5; the D is unclear. This CDR3 has 13 amino acids. The germline V gene has CDR1 GTSNPN and CDR2 SVGIG (reference sequence). V was trimmed by 5 bases and J by 0 bases, leaving 8 bases between them. DNA of the CDR3: TGTGCCTGGGGGAGCTATAGCAATCAGCCCCAGCATTTT. The encoded protein is CAWGSYSNQPQHF. Full variable domain (rest looked up from reference TRBV30 and TRBJ1-5): SQTIHQWPATLVQPVGSPLSLECTVEGTSNPNLYWYRQAAGRGLQLLFYSVGIGQISSEVPQNLSASRPQDRQFILSSKKLLLSDSGFYLCAWGSYSNQPQHFGDGTRLSIL.

The table lists this clone with a count of one. The chain links TRBV14 to TRBJ1-1; possibly TRBD1 for D (5 bases). CDR3 length: 14 amino acids. Looked up from germline, CDR1 is SGHDN and CDR2 is FVKESK. The V end was cut by 4 bases, the J end by 6 bases, with 15 bases between. CDR3 sequence reads: CASSRTTDSPEAFF. CDR3 coding DNA: TGTGCCAGCAGCCGAACGACAGACTCTCCTGAAGCTTTCTTT.

The CDR3 sequence is CSVSPSRDTQYF. The DNA for the CDR3 is TGCAGCGTAAGTCCCTCCAGAGATACGCAGTATTTT. This chain links TRBV29-1 with TRBJ2-3; D gene ambiguous. V was cut by 6 bases and J by 5 bases, with 12 bases left in between. The CDR3 spans 12 residues. Looked up from germline, CDR1 is SQVTM and CDR2 is ANQGSEA.

This chain joins TRBV27 and TRBJ2-3; D may be TRBD1 (5 bases). The length of the CDR3 is 14 residues. The V end was cut by 2 bases, the J end by 1 base, with 7 bases between. Germline V gives CDR1 MNHEY, CDR2 SMNVEV (reference sequence). The CDR3 region is CASSLRQRTDTQYF. The CDR3 DNA reads as TGTGCCAGCAGTTTACGACAGCGCACAGATACGCAGTATTTT.